Listed below are T cell receptor beta chains from one sample, sequenced in a study of OX40 agonist ivuxolimab in advanced cancers. Repertoires were generated with immunoSEQ multiplex PCR, while TCRdb's copy carries only in-frame clones and drops some. The sample has tens of thousands of clones, around nine tenths seen once. The specimen was CD4+ or CD8+ T cells sorted from blood, collected in a trial of the OX40 agonist ivuxolimab. The source of these receptors is an adult with an advanced solid tumor such as melanoma, head and neck, liver or kidney cancer. Both conserved end residues are part of each CDR3. D genes are given only for firm matches. Size is omitted from some rows. Given values are once, few, many or a class for expanded clones.

clone_size	v_call	j_call	d_call	cdr3_nt	cdr3_aa
-	TRBV11-2	TRBJ2-5	-	TGTGCCAGCAGCTTAGGGGGTCCTACTAGGGAGACCCAGTACTTC	CASSLGGPTRETQYF
-	TRBV6-6	TRBJ2-3	TRBD2	TGTGCCAGCACAGCGGGGGGCCTCCGGGCCACAGATACGCAGTATTTT	CASTAGGLRATDTQYF
-	TRBV7-6	TRBJ1-1	-	TGTGCCAGCAGCTTTCGTACGAACACTGAAGCTTTCTTT	CASSFRTNTEAFF
-	TRBV9	TRBJ2-7	-	TGTGCCAGCAGCGTAGAAGGGGCGTACTCTAATTACGAGCAGTACTTC	CASSVEGAYSNYEQYF
-	TRBV6-1	TRBJ1-4	-	TGTGCCAGCAGTGAAGACTGGACAGATAATGAAAAACTGTTTTTT	CASSEDWTDNEKLFF
-	TRBV9	TRBJ1-4	TRBD1	TGTGCCAGCAGCGGACCACAGGGGGGAAATGAAAAACTGTTTTTT	CASSGPQGGNEKLFF
-	TRBV25-1	TRBJ1-5	TRBD1	TGTGCCAGCAGTGGAAACAGGGGACAGCCCCAGCATTTT	CASSGNRGQPQHF
-	TRBV19	TRBJ1-6	-	TGTGCCAGTAGTTCGGACCCTTCTGCTCTCTCCTATAATTCACCCCTCCACTTT	CASSSDPSALSYNSPLHF
-	TRBV11-2	TRBJ2-5	-	TGTGCCAGCAGCTTGGGGCAGCACATCCAAGAGACCCAGTACTTC	CASSLGQHIQETQYF
-	TRBV19	TRBJ1-4	-	TGTGCCAGTAGTACCTCGGGAGCTAGGGCTTTTAATGAAAAACTGTTTTTT	CASSTSGARAFNEKLFF
-	TRBV19	TRBJ1-2	-	TGTGCCAGTAGTATCCCTAAAGGACTACTCTATGGCTACACCTTC	CASSIPKGLLYGYTF
few	TRBV18	TRBJ2-6	-	TGTGCCAGCTCACCAGCAGCCTTCTCTGGGGCCAACGTCCTGACTTTC	CASSPAAFSGANVLTF
-	TRBV4-1	TRBJ1-6	-	TGCGCCAGCAGCCAAGATTTTGTGGTTCCCCTCCACTTT	CASSQDFVVPLHF
-	TRBV5-1	TRBJ2-5	-	TGCGCCAGCAGCTTGGAAGGGTTGGGAGCCCAAGAGACCCAGTACTTC	CASSLEGLGAQETQYF
-	TRBV7-2	TRBJ2-7	-	TGTGCCAGCAGCTTAGAGGGTTCGGGAACCTACGAGCAGTACTTC	CASSLEGSGTYEQYF
-	TRBV19	TRBJ2-7	-	TGTGCCAGTAGTATTCTGAGTACAAGGGGCGTCCACGAGCAGTACTTC	CASSILSTRGVHEQYF
-	TRBV11-3	TRBJ1-6	-	TGTGCCAGCAGCTTAGACTTCGGTAATTCACCCCTCCACTTT	CASSLDFGNSPLHF
once	TRBV7-9	TRBJ1-1	-	TGTGCCAGCAGCTTAGTAATGGGGCGGGGTACTGAAGCTTTCTTT	CASSLVMGRGTEAFF
few	TRBV27	TRBJ1-2	TRBD1	TGTGCCAGCAGTTTGGCAGGGACAGGAGGCTACACCTTC	CASSLAGTGGYTF
-	TRBV5-4	TRBJ1-1	-	TGTGCCAGCAGCACCATGACTCGAGCTCAGGAGAACACTGAAGCTTTCTTT	CASSTMTRAQENTEAFF
-	TRBV30	TRBJ1-4	-	TGTGCCTGGAGTGTACGAGGGGAGGGTGAAAAACTGTTTTTT	CAWSVRGEGEKLFF
once	TRBV19	TRBJ1-5	-	TGTGCCAGTAGTATCAAGAGTAGCAATCAGCCCCAGCATTTT	CASSIKSSNQPQHF
-	TRBV9	TRBJ2-3	TRBD2	TGTGCCAGCAGCCTGGGGATCAGCGGGGGGACAGATACGCAGTATTTT	CASSLGISGGTDTQYF
-	TRBV6-1	TRBJ1-1	-	TGTGCCAGCAGTGAAGCGGTGGGCGGGAGCACTGAAGCTTTCTTT	CASSEAVGGSTEAFF
-	TRBV5-6	TRBJ1-2	-	TGTGCCAGCAGCTCTATTTCGACGGGTTACTATGGCTACACCTTC	CASSSISTGYYGYTF
-	TRBV7-9	TRBJ1-5	TRBD1	TGTGCCAGCAGCTTAGGCCCGCGACAGGGTTACAATCAGCCCCAGCATTTT	CASSLGPRQGYNQPQHF
-	TRBV6-1	TRBJ1-5	-	TGTGCCAGCAGTGAAGGGGGCTTTTATAGCAATCAGCCCCAGCATTTT	CASSEGGFYSNQPQHF
-	TRBV7-3	TRBJ1-6	-	TGTGCCAGCAGCGGGAACTTCTCACCCCTCCACTTT	CASSGNFSPLHF
-	TRBV5-1	TRBJ1-6	TRBD1	TGCGCCAGCAGCTTGGACGTGGACAGGCCGTATAATTCACCCCTCCACTTT	CASSLDVDRPYNSPLHF
-	TRBV6-6	TRBJ2-2	TRBD2	TGTGCCAGCAGTTACGAGCGGGGACGTGACACCGGGGAGCTGTTTTTT	CASSYERGRDTGELFF
-	TRBV9	TRBJ2-3	TRBD2	TGTGCCAGCAGCGTAGTAGGAGGCGGGGGTTTTACAGATACGCAGTATTTT	CASSVVGGGGFTDTQYF
-	TRBV7-2	TRBJ2-1	-	TGTGCCAGCAGCTTAACACGGGGGGCCTGGGCTGAGCAGTTCTTC	CASSLTRGAWAEQFF
-	TRBV2	TRBJ2-1	TRBD1	TGTGCCAGCAGCTTGGGACAGGGAATAATGAATGAGCAGTTCTTC	CASSLGQGIMNEQFF
few	TRBV5-1	TRBJ2-2	TRBD1	TGCGCCGGATCGACAGGGGAGAAGACCGGGGAGCTGTTTTTT	CAGSTGEKTGELFF
-	TRBV29-1	TRBJ2-5	TRBD2	TGCAGCGTCGCGGGGGGTCCGGAGACCCAGTACTTC	CSVAGGPETQYF
-	TRBV5-1	TRBJ2-3	TRBD2	TGCGCCAGCAGTTCGGGACTAGCGGGGGGACTTGCTAGCACAGATACGCAGTATTTT	CASSSGLAGGLASTDTQYF
-	TRBV28	TRBJ2-2	-	TGTGCCAGCAGTTCGGCAGGGCGAACCGGGGAGCTGTTTTTT	CASSSAGRTGELFF
-	TRBV7-6	TRBJ2-5	TRBD1	TGTGCCAGCAGCTCGCAACAGGGGTTTACCCAAGAGACCCAGTACTTC	CASSSQQGFTQETQYF
-	TRBV19	TRBJ1-4	-	TGTGCCAGTAGTATTTCGGTCGGCGGGAAGGGGGAAAAACTGTTTTTT	CASSISVGGKGEKLFF
-	TRBV5-1	TRBJ2-7	-	TGCGCCAGCAGCTATGACACAACCTACGAGCAGTACTTC	CASSYDTTYEQYF
few	TRBV5-1	TRBJ2-2	-	TGCGCCAGCAAAGTGTCTCAACAGACCGGGGAGCTGTTTTTT	CASKVSQQTGELFF
-	TRBV18	TRBJ2-3	-	TGTGCCAGCTCACCACCAGGGGCAGATACGCAGTATTTT	CASSPPGADTQYF
-	TRBV7-9	TRBJ1-2	TRBD1	TGTGCCAGCAGCTCGGGACAGGGGGCGAGGGGCTACACCTTC	CASSSGQGARGYTF
-	TRBV11-3	TRBJ1-3	-	TGTGCCAGCAGCCGATCCTCTGGAAACACCATATATTTT	CASSRSSGNTIYF
once	TRBV9	TRBJ1-5	-	TGTGCCAGCAGCGTAGGAGGGTATAGCAATCAGCCCCAGCATTTT	CASSVGGYSNQPQHF
-	TRBV19	TRBJ2-7	-	TGTGCCAGCTATTACGAGCAGTACTTC	CASYYEQYF
-	TRBV5-1	TRBJ2-7	-	TGCGCCAGCAGCTTTCAGACAGCGTTAGGGGAGCAGTACTTC	CASSFQTALGEQYF
once	TRBV5-6	TRBJ1-1	-	TGTGCCAGCAGCCCGATAATAAAAGAAAACACTGAAGCTTTCTTT	CASSPIIKENTEAFF
-	TRBV5-1	TRBJ2-3	-	TGCGCCAGCAGGCGGGGGCCTCCTAGCACAGATACGCAGTATTTT	CASRRGPPSTDTQYF